This paragraph covers one T cell receptor (beta chain) sequence. Between the trimmed V and J ends, which lost 3 bases and 2 bases, there was a span of 5 bases. Germline V lookup: CDR1 SNHLY, CDR2 FYNNEI. The CDR3 consists of 13 residues. The data stem from a study of CD8+ T cells in alopecia areata. Sequencing used cDNA as its template, made by extracting RNA and reverse transcribing it. The data were produced by immunoSEQ multiplex PCR, yet TCRdb's version contains in-frame clones alone and is incomplete. In the table there are about 150,000 clones, around 55% of which are singletons. Sample: CD8+ T cells sorted from blood, taken at week 0. The receptor comes from a human donor with alopecia areata. The chain has TRBV2 and TRBJ2-1; unclear D gene. The CDR3 sequence: CASSEWTYNEQFF. The CDR3 nucleotides are TGTGCCAGCAGTGAGTGGACCTACAATGAGCAGTTCTTC.